Shown below are 7 T cell receptor beta chains from a single sample sequenced in a study of blood T cell repertoires in COVID-19. The assay was immunoSEQ multiplex PCR, and TCRdb's table has in-frame clones only and misses some. The data show over 60,000 clones, with 90% seen just once and around 1.3% held by the top ten. The sample taken for sequencing was peripheral blood. Every receptor here comes from a man aged 60-69 years with acute or convalescent COVID-19.

The V and J genes are TRBV3-1 (or the pseudogene TRBV3-2) and TRBJ1-6; 9 bases line up with TRBD1. V shed 4 bases, J shed 10 bases, and the junction held 8 bases outside the gene matches. CDR1 LGHDT and CDR2 YNNKEL come from the germline V gene (reference sequence). The length of the CDR3 is 15 residues. In nucleotides, the CDR3 is TGTGCCAGCAGCCTCGGGACAGGGACGATGTCACCCCTCCACTTT. Translated: CASSLGTGTMSPLHF.

The J gene is TRBJ2-1, the V gene TRBV5-1; 11 nucleotides match TRBD2. J lost 10 bases, V lost 3 bases, and 9 bases had no gene match. The CDR3 spans 15 residues. CDR1 is SGHRS, CDR2 YFSETQ, per germline. CDR3 sequence reads: CASSSLAGALGEQFF. The CDR3 DNA sequence: TGCGCCAGCAGCTCACTAGCGGGGGCCTTAGGGGAGCAGTTCTTC.

J is TRBJ1-2 and V is TRBV7-3; 9 nucleotides line up with TRBD1. CDR1 and CDR2 (germline): SGHTA, FQGTGA. V shed 0 bases and J 8 bases; nucleotides not matched to a gene: 4. The CDR3 is made up of 14 amino acids. The CDR3 DNA reads as TGTGCCAGCAGCTTAACCGGGACAGGGACGGGCTACACCTTC. Encoded protein: CASSLTGTGTGYTF.

The rearrangement joins TRBV2 to TRBJ2-1; 11 bases are shared with TRBD1. V lost 8 bases and J lost 4; bases outside the gene matches: 4. Germline CDR1 is SNHLY and CDR2 is FYNNEI. The CDR3 is made up of 14 amino acids. CDR3 amino acids: CASRRDRGYNEQFF. Written as DNA, the CDR3 is TGTGCCAGCCGACGGGACAGGGGGTACAATGAGCAGTTCTTC.

V gene TRBV5-1 combines with J gene TRBJ1-1; D may be TRBD1 (5 bases). Germline V gene sequence: CDR1 SGHRS, CDR2 YFSETQ. This CDR3 is 17 amino acids long. V lost 5 bases and J 0 bases, leaving 20 bases between the germline ends. The CDR3 spells CASSSGRLGGMNTEAFF. Written as DNA, the CDR3 is TGCGCCAGCAGTTCAGGGAGGCTCGGGGGAATGAACACTGAAGCTTTCTTT.

The chain recombines TRBV4-2 with TRBJ2-7; D is possibly TRBD2 (6 bases). The V and J ends lost 0 bases and 0 bases respectively, with 6 bases between them. The CDR3 spans 14 residues. CDR1 and CDR2 (germline): LGHNA, YNFKEQ. Here the CDR3 reads CASSQEAGSYEQYF. The CDR3 DNA reads TGTGCCAGCAGCCAAGAAGCGGGCTCCTACGAGCAGTACTTC.

The rearrangement uses TRBV21-1 and TRBJ1-3; the D call of TRBD1 is as the table states it, not checked on the DNA. TRBV21-1 is a known pseudogene. The length of the CDR3 is 12 residues. The CDR3: CARTGAGNTIYF. The CDR3 coding sequence is TGTGCCAGGACAGGGGCAGGAAACACCATATATTTT.